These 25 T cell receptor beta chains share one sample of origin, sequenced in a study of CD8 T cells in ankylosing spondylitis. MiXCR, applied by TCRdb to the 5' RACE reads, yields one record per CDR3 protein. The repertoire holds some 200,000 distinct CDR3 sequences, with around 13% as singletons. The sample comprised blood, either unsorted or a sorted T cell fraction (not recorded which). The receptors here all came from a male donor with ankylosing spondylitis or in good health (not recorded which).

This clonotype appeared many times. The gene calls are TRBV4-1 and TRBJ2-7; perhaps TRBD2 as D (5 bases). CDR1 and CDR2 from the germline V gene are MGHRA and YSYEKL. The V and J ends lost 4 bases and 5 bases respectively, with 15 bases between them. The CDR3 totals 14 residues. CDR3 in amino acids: CASSPVKAGNEQYF. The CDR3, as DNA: TGCGCCAGCAGCCCCGTGAAGGCGGGCAACGAGCAGTACTTC.

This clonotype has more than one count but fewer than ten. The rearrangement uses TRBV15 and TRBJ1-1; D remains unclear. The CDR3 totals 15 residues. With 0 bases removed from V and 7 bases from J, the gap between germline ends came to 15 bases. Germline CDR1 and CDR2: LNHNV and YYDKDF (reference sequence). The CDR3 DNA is TGTGCCACCAGCAGAGATGATCTAACGCTAGATGAAGCTTTCTTT. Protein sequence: CATSRDDLTLDEAFF.

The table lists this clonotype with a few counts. CDR3 loop: CASSLDGARGNEQFF. The DNA for the CDR3 is TGTGCCAGCAGCTTAGATGGGGCCAGGGGGAATGAGCAGTTCTTC. The chain carries TRBV13 and TRBJ2-1; 7 positions match TRBD1. Germline CDR1 PRHDT, CDR2 FYEKMQ (reference sequence). The trim removed 1 base at V and 7 bases at J, leaving 7 bases unmatched. The CDR3 is made up of 15 amino acids.

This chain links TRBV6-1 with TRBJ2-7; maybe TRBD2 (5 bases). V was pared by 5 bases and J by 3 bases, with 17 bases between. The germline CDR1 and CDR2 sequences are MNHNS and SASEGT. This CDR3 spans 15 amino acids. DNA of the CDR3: TGTGCCAGCAGTCTCCTTCCCGGGGTTGGCTACGAGCAGTACTTC. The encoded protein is CASSLLPGVGYEQYF.

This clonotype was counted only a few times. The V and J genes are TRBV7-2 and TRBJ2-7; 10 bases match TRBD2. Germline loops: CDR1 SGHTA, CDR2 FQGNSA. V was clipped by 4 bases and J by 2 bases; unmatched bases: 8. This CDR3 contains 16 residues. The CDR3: CASSYAGTSAPYEQYF. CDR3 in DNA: TGTGCCAGCAGCTACGCCGGGACTAGCGCACCCTACGAGCAGTACTTC.

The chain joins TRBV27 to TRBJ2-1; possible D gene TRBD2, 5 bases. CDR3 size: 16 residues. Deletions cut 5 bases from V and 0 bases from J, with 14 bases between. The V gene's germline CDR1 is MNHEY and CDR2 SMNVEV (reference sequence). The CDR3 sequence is CASSLTNSISYNEQFF. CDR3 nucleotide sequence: TGTGCCAGCAGTCTGACTAATTCCATCTCCTACAATGAGCAGTTCTTC.

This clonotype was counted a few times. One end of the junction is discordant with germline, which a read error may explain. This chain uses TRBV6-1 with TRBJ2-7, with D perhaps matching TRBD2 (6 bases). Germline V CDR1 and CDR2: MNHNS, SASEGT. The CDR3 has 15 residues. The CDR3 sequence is CASSEAPFSGYEQYF. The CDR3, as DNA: TGTGCCAGCAGCGAAGCCCCTTTTAGCGGCTACGAGCAGTACTTC.

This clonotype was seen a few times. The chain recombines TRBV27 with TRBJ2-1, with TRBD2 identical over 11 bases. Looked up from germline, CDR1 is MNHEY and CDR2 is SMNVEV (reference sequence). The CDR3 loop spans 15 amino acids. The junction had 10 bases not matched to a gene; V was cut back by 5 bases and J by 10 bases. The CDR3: CASSPSTSGDWEQFF. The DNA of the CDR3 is TGTGCCAGCAGTCCCTCGACTAGCGGGGACTGGGAGCAGTTCTTC.

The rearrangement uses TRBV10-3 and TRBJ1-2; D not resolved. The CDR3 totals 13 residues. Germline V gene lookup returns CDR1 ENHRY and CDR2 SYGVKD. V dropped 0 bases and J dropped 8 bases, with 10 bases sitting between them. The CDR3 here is CAISESLFPGYTF. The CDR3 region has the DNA TGTGCCATCAGTGAGTCGTTGTTCCCGGGCTACACCTTC.

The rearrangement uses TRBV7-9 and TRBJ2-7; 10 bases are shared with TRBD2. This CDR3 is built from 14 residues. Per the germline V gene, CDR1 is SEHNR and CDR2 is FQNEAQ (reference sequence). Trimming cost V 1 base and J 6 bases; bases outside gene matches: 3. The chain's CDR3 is CASSLVLAGGEQYF. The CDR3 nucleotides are TGTGCCAGCAGCTTAGTCTTAGCGGGAGGCGAGCAGTACTTC. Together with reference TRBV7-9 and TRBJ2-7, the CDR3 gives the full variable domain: DTGVSQNPRHKITKRGQNVTFRCDPISEHNRLYWYRQTLGQGPEFLTYFQNEAQLEKSRLLSDRFSAERPKGSFSTLEIQRTEQGDSAMYLCASSLVLAGGEQYFGPGTRLTVT.

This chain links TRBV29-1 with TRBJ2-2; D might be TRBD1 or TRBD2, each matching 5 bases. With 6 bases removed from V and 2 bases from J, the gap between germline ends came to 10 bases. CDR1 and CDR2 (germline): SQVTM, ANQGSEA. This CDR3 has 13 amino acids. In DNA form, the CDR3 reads TGCAGCGTCGGGACGGATAACACCGGGGAGCTGTTTTTT. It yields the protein CSVGTDNTGELFF.

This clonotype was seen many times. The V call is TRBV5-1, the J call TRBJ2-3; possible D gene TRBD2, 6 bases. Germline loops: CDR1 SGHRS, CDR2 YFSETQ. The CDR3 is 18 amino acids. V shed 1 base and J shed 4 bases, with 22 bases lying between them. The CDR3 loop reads CASSLMGPISGGADTQYF. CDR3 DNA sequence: TGCGCCAGCAGCTTGATGGGACCCATCTCCGGAGGGGCAGATACGCAGTATTTT. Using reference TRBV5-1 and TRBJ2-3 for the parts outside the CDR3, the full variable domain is KAGVTQTPRYLIKTRGQQVTLSCSPISGHRSVSWYQQTPGQGLQFLFEYFSETQRNKGNFPGRFSGRQFSNSRSEMNVSTLELGDSALYLCASSLMGPISGGADTQYFGPGTRLTVL.

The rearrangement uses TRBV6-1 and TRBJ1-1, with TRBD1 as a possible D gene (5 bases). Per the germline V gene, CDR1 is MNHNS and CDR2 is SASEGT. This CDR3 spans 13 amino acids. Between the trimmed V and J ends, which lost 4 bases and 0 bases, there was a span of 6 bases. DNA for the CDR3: TGTGCCAGCAGTGCGGGGGTGAACACTGAAGCTTTCTTT. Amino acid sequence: CASSAGVNTEAFF.

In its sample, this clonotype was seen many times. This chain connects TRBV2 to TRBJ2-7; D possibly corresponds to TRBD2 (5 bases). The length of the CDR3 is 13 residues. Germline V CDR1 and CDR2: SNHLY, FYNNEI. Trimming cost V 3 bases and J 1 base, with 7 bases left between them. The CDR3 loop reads CASSDRGSYEQYF. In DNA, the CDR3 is TGTGCCAGCAGTGATAGAGGGTCCTACGAGCAGTACTTC.

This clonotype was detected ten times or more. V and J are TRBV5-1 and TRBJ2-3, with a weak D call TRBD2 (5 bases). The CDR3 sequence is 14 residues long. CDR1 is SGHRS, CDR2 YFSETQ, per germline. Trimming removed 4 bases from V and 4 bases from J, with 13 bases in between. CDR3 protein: CASSPLMRADTQYF. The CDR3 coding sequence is TGCGCCAGCAGCCCCCTTATGAGGGCAGATACGCAGTATTTT.

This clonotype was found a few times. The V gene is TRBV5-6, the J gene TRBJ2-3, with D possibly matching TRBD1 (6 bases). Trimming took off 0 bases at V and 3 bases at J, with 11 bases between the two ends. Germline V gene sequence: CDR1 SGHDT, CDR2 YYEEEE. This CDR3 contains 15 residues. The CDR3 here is CASSLGQGKTDTQYF. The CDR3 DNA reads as TGTGCCAGCAGCTTGGGCCAGGGGAAGACAGATACGCAGTATTTT.

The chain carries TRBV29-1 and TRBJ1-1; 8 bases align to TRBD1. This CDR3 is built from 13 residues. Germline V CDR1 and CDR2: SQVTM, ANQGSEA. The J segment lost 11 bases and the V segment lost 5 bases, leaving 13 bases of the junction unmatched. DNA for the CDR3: TGCAGCGTTAAATCCGGGACAGGAGTAGCTGCTTTCTTT. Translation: CSVKSGTGVAAFF.

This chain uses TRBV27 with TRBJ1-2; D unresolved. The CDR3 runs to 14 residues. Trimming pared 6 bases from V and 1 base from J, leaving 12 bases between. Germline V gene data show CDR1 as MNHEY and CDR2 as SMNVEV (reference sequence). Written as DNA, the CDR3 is TGTGCCAGCAGCCCTGATGTATATAACTATGGCTACACCTTC. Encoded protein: CASSPDVYNYGYTF.

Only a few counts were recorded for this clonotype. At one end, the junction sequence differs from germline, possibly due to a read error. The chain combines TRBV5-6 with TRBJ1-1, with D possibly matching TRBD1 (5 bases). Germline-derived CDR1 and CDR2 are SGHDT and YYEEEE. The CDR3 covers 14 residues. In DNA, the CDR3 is TGTGCCAGCAGCTTGGCGAAGGGGATCTCTGAAGTTTTCTTT. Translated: CASSLAKGISEVFF.

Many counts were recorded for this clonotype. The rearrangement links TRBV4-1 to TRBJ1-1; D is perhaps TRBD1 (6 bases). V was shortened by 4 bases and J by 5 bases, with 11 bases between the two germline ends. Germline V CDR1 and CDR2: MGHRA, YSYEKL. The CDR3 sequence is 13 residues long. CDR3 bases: TGCGCCAGCAGCCTACAGGGAGGTACTGAAGCTTTCTTT. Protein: CASSLQGGTEAFF.

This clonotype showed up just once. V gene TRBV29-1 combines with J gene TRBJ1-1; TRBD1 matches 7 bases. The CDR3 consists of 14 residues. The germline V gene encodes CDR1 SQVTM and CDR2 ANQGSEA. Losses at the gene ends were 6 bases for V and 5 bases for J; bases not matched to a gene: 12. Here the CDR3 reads CSVLITGVGTEAFF. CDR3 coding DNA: TGCAGCGTCTTGATAACAGGGGTAGGAACTGAAGCTTTCTTT. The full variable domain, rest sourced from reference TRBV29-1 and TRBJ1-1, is SAVISQKPSRDICQRGTSLTIQCQVDSQVTMMFWYRQQPGQSLTLIATANQGSEATYESGFVIDKFPISRPNLTFSTLTVSNMSPEDSSIYLCSVLITGVGTEAFFGQGTRLTVV.

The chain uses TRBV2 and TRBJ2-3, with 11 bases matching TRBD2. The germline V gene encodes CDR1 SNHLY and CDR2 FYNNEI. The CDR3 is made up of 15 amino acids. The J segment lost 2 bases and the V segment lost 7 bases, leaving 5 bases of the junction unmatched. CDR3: CASILAGVSTDTQYF. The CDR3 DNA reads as TGTGCCAGCATACTAGCGGGGGTTTCCACAGATACGCAGTATTTT.

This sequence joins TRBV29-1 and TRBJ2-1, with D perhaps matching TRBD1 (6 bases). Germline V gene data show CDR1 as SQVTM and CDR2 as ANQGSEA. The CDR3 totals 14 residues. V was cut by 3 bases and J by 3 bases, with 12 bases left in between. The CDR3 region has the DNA TGCAGCGTTGAGGGCAGGGGCAACTACAATGAGCAGTTCTTC. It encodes CSVEGRGNYNEQFF.

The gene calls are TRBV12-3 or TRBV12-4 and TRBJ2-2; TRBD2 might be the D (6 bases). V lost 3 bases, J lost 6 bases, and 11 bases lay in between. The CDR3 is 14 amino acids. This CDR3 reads CASSLGGWPGELFF. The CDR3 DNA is TGTGCCAGCAGTTTGGGGGGTTGGCCCGGGGAGCTGTTTTTT.

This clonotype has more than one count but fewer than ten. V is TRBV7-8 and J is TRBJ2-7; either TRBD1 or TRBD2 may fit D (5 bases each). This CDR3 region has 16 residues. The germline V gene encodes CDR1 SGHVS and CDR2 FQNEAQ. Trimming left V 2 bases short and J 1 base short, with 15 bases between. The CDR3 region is CASSLRDGTRSYEQYF. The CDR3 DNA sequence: TGTGCCAGCAGCTTAAGGGACGGAACCCGATCCTACGAGCAGTACTTC.